This T cell receptor beta chain is drawn from a study of blood T cell repertoires in COVID-19. Overall study: Sites across the United States, Italy and Spain contributed samples from acute and convalescent COVID-19. Nucleic acid was either cDNA or gDNA, and it came from T cells, B-cell-depleted T cells, or PBMCs.

The assay was immunoSEQ multiplex PCR, and TCRdb's table has in-frame clones only and misses some. The table includes about 53,000 clones, roughly nine tenths detected once. The CDR3 runs 13 residues. Trimming left V 4 bases short and J 0 bases short, with 5 bases between. Germline V gene lookup returns CDR1 MGHDK and CDR2 SYGVNS. The rearrangement joins TRBV25-1 to TRBJ2-3; D not certain. The clonotype originates from a human donor in a cohort sampled during active COVID-19. The sequencing sample was made of peripheral blood. The DNA for the CDR3 is TGTGCCAGCAGTGTGACTAGCACAGATACGCAGTATTTT. This translates into CASSVTSTDTQYF.